The T cell receptor (beta chain) described here comes from a study of vaccination and CD4 T cells after COVID-19. Study at large: Overlapping peptides of the spike proteins of SARS-CoV-2, HCoV-NL63, HCoV-OC43 and HCoV-229E were used for cell stimulation. Treatment of control cultures consisted of a CEFX pool, an HIV-1 Nef pool, or no peptide. Study-wide results and caveats: Median SARS-CoV-2-reactive clonotype numbers went up from around 21 to 38, but not significantly.

The assay that was used to sequence DNA from cultured CD4+ T cells was the Oncomine TCR Beta short-read assay. Each CDR3 protein gets one entry after TCRdb re-called the PCR reads with MiXCR. The sample lists 10,000 to 15,000 distinct CDR3 sequences, around 21% occurring once. Described treatment: roughly ten-day PBMC culture with coronavirus spike peptide pools or control peptides (ViraFEST assay). There are 16 residues in the CDR3. Per germline, CDR1 LNHDA and CDR2 SQIVND (reference sequence). Trimming cost V 5 bases and J 2 bases; bases outside gene matches: 9. As concerns this clonotype: The target antigen is unknown.

The chain uses TRBV19 and TRBJ1-5; 7 bases fit TRBD1. The sample here was CD4+ T cells from blood, cultured in vitro, taken before SARS-CoV-2 vaccination. The sequence came from a human donor who received a COVID-19 vaccine. DNA of the CDR3: TGTGCCAGTAGTTCTGACAGGGAGGTCGGCAATCAGCCCCAGCATTTT. Protein product: CASSSDREVGNQPQHF.